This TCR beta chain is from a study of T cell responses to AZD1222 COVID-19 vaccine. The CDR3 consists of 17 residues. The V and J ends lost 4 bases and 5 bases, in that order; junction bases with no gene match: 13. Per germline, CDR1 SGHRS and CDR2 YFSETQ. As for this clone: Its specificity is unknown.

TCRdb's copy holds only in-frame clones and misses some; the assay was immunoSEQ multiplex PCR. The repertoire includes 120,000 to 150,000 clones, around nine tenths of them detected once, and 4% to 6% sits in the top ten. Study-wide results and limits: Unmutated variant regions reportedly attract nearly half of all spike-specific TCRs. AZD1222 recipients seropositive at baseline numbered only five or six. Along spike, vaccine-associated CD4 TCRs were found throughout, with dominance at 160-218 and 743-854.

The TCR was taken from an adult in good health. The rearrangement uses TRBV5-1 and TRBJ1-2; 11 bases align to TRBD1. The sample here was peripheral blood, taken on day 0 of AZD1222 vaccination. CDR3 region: CASSLRTGGPPGYGYTF. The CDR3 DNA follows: TGCGCCAGCAGCCTGAGGACAGGGGGCCCCCCGGGGTATGGCTACACCTTC.